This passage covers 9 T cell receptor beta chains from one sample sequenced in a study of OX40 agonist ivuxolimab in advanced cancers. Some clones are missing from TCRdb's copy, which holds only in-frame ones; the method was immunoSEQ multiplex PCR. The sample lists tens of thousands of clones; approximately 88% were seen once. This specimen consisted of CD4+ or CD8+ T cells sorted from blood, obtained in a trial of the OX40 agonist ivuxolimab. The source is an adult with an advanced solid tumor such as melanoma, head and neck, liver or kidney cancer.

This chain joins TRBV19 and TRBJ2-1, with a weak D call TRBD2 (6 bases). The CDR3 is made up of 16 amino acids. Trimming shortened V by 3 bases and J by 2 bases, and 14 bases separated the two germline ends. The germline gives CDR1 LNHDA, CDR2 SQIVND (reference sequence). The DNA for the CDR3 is TGTGCCAGTAGTATTTCGCGAGCGGGTCCCTACAATGAGCAGTTCTTC. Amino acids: CASSISRAGPYNEQFF.

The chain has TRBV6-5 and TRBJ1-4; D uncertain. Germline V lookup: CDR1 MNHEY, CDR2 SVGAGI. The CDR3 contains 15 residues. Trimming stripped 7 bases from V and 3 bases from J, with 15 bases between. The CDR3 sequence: CASTTFGVPNEKLFF. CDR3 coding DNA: TGTGCCAGCACCACCTTCGGGGTACCTAATGAAAAACTGTTTTTT.

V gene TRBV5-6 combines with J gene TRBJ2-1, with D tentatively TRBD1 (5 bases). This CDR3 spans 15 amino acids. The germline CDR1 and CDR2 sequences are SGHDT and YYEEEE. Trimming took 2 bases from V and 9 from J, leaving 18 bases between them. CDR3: CASSFIPGLVPEQFF. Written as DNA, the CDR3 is TGTGCCAGCAGCTTTATCCCAGGGCTGGTTCCTGAGCAGTTCTTC.

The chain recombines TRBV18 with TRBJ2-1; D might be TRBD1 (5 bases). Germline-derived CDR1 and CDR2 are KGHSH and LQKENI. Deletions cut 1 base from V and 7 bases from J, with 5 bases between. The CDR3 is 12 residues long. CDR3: CASSPQGNEQFF. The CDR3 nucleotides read TGTGCCAGCTCACCACAGGGGAATGAGCAGTTCTTC.

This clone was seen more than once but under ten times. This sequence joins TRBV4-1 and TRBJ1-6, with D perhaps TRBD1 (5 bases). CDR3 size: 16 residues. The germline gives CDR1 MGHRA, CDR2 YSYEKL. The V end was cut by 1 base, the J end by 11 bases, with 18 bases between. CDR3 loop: CASSQGVAGLGAPLHF. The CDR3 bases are TGCGCCAGCAGCCAAGGAGTGGCGGGGCTTGGTGCACCCCTCCACTTT.

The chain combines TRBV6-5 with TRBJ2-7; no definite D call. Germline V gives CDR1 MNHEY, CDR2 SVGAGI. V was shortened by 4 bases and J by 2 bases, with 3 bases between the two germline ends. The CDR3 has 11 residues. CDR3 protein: CASSSPYEQYF. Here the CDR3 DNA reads TGTGCCAGCAGTTCCCCCTACGAGCAGTACTTC.

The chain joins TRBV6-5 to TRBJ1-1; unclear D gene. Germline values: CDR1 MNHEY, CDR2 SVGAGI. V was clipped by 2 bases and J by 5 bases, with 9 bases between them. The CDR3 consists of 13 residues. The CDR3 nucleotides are TGTGCCAGCAGTTACAAGAAAGAAACTGAAGCTTTCTTT. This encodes CASSYKKETEAFF.

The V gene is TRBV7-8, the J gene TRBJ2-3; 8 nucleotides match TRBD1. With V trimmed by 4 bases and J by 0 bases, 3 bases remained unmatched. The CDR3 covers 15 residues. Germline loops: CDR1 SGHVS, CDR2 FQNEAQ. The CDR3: CASSSGQGSTDTQYF. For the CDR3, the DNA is TGTGCCAGCAGCTCTGGACAGGGAAGCACAGATACGCAGTATTTT.

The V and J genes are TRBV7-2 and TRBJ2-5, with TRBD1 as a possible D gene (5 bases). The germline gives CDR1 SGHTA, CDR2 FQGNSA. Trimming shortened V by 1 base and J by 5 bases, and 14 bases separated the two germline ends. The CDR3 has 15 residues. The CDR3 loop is CASSLEGAPRETQYF. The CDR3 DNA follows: TGTGCCAGCAGCTTAGAAGGGGCTCCCAGGGAGACCCAGTACTTC.